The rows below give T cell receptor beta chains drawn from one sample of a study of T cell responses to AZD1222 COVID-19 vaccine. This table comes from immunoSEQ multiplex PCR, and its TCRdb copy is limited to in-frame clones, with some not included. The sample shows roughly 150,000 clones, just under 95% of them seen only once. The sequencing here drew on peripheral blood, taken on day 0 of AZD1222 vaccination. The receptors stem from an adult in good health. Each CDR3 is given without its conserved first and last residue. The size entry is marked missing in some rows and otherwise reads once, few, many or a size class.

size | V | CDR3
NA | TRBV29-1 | SVTKVRTEAF
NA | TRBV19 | ASSIMWRGTDTQY
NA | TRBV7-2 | ASSFDSGSVTDTQY
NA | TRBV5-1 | ASSLGPNQPQH
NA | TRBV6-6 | ASSPRTGKVYGYT
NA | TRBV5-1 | ASSLAAGGETFYYGYT
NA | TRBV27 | ASRWSSGSNEQF
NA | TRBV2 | ASSTQATSGNTIY
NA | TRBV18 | ASSPQGQYSGNTIY
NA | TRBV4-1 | ASSQVTVGVELMNTEAF
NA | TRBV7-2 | ASSLINTGGLDYGYT
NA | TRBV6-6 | ASSYSDTPGNTEAF
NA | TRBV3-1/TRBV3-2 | ASSLRLRTAFPYEQY
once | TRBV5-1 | ASTPGHLINGYT
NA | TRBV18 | ASSSGTGLGNTIY
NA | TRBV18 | ASSSDLNRGTLNTEAF
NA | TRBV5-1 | ASSLGGNYGYT
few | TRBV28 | ASTPPRGAQH
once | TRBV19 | ASSIRGGPVWSNQPQH
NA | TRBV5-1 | ASSLTGSGSYEQY
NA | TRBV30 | AWSDRGAPSTDTQY
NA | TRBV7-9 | ASSLGGLAGNTIY
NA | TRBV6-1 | ASSEAGRTKNIQY
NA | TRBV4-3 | ASSQDGTGIRGQY
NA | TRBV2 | ASTLTSGSSHEQY
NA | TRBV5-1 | ASSLAGQGNQPQH
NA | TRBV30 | AWKLGGRTEAF
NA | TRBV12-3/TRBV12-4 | ASSRPRDTQY
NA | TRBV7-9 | ASSLAAGGELF
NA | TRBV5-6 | ASSLEFGSGPFEQY
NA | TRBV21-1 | ASSKVDFTLRQPQH
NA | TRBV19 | ASRLRSGQGAGATNEKLF
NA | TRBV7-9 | ASSLESGNQPQH
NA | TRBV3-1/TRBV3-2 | ASSRDSTDTQY
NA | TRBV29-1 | SARGMNTEAF
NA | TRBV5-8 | ASSLGQKVNQPQH
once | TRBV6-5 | ASSPTGGRGYT
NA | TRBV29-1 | SAGTGNTGANVLT
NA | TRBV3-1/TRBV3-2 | ASSQLPGTGELF
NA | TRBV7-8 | ASSSLEGGEYNEQF
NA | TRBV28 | ASSLTGGLGSTEAF
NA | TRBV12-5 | ASGLLLAERRRETQY
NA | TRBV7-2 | ASSARQGEGYT
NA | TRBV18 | ASSPVGGFSGYT
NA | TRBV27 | ASSDRSSSYEQY
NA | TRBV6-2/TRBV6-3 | ASSNPGQEGIRNQPQH
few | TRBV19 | ASSISGTAGDGYT
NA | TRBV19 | ASSISGDEQF
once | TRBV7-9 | ASSFVRSNSPLH
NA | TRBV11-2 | ASSYTSGTGGNTIY
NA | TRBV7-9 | ASSLGVGGKETQY
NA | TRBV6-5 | ASSPQRSNEQF
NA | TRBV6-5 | ASSYYPRGPNEQY
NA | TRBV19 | ASSTLSNSNQPQH